Included here is one TCR beta chain sequence, with context. The sample belongs to a study of blood T cell repertoires in COVID-19. At the level of the study: Both acute and convalescent COVID-19 samples were obtained from the United States, Italy and Spain. T cells, B-cell-depleted T cells, or PBMCs provided the cDNA or gDNA that served as material.

J was trimmed by 0 bases and V by 3 bases; bases with no gene match: 4. The germline gives CDR1 SGHNT, CDR2 YYREEE (reference sequence). The CDR3 sequence is 15 residues long. Original methodology: The assay estimated nucleated cells by amplifying reference gene primers. TCRdb's table, derived via immunoSEQ multiplex PCR, lists solely in-frame clones and lacks some. That table is the source of V, J and clone size, and D and trimming were worked out from the DNA. This table has around 83,000 clones, roughly 89% appearing once. The V gene is TRBV5-4, the J gene TRBJ2-7, with 9 bases matching TRBD1. The source of this sequence is a man between 70 and 80 years old with active or convalescent COVID-19. Material for sequencing was peripheral blood. CDR3 sequence (DNA): TGTGCCAGCAGCTCCGCGGGACAGGGCTCCTACGAGCAGTACTTC. Amino acids: CASSSAGQGSYEQYF.